This TCR beta chain is drawn from a study of cytomegalovirus exposure and HLA in healthy donors. On this clone itself: Its antigen remains unidentified.

A multiplex PCR was run with 60 Vbeta primers and 13 Jbeta primers. TCRdb's copy holds only in-frame clones and misses some; the assay was immunoSEQ multiplex PCR. The table has about 150,000 clones, approximately 90% seen once. V gave up 0 bases and J gave up 3 bases; unmatched junction bases: 4. This CDR3 contains 17 residues. Germline V gives CDR1 LNHNV, CDR2 YYDKDF (reference sequence). Study results and caveats: Approximately 160 TCR beta chains were listed as cytomegalovirus-associated. Through in vitro validation, a few CMV-associated chains were shown to be specific for CMV antigens.

The specimen sequenced was PBMCs. The sequence derives from a woman aged 25-40 years in good health and CMV-seronegative. The rearrangement joins TRBV15 to TRBJ2-5, with 13 bases that match TRBD2. The DNA for the CDR3 is TGTGCCACCAGCAGAGATCGACTAGCGGGAGGAGAAGAGACCCAGTACTTC. Its translation is CATSRDRLAGGEETQYF.